This TCR beta chain was documented in a study of blood T cells in healthy people across ages. The sample providers were healthy Caucasian people from Russia, aged roughly 6 to 95. Isolating PBMCs gave at least 6 million of these cells per sample. There were at least 6 micrograms of total RNA extracted from every sample. Between the trimmed V and J ends, which lost 4 bases and 5 bases, there was a span of 11 bases. The length of the CDR3 is 13 residues. Germline V gene sequence: CDR1 SGHVS, CDR2 FQNEAQ. A second roughly 6 to 11 cycle PCR used barcoded and J-beta primers. Each of the cDNA molecules was tagged by a template-switch adaptor with 12 random nucleotides. TCRdb re-derived calls from the 5' RACE reads in MiXCR, one entry per CDR3 protein. The repertoire holds about a million distinct CDR3 sequences, with 51% as singletons.

The sample comprised blood. This TCR came from a woman aged 55-70 years in good health. This chain joins TRBV7-8 and TRBJ1-2; D ambiguous. This chain's CDR3 is CASSSQLVYGYTF. The CDR3 DNA reads TGTGCCAGCAGCTCCCAGTTGGTTTATGGCTACACCTTC.